The 26 T cell receptor beta chains below come from one sample, sequenced in a study of T cell responses to AZD1222 COVID-19 vaccine. Assay used: immunoSEQ multiplex PCR; TCRdb lists only in-frame clones, some missing. The sample lists roughly 150,000 clones, around 84% occurring once. Sequenced here: peripheral blood, sampled on day 0 of AZD1222 vaccination. The receptors were gathered from an adult in good health.

The chain has TRBV6-5 and TRBJ1-2, with D tentatively TRBD1 (6 bases). V was shortened by 0 bases and J by 4 bases, with 15 bases between the two germline ends. Germline V lookup: CDR1 MNHEY, CDR2 SVGAGI. The CDR3 runs 16 residues. The CDR3 is CASSYSTGKPLYGYTF. Written as DNA, the CDR3 is TGTGCCAGCAGTTACTCTACAGGGAAACCTCTCTATGGCTACACCTTC.

The genes are TRBV6-2 or TRBV6-3 and TRBJ2-1, with 10 positions matching TRBD1. The CDR3 runs to 15 residues. With V trimmed by 6 bases and J by 8 bases, 10 bases remained unmatched. Looked up from germline, CDR1 is MNHEY and CDR2 is SVGEGT. CDR3 sequence reads: CASSRGQGKKDEQFF. The CDR3, as DNA: TGTGCCAGCAGCAGGGGACAGGGGAAGAAGGATGAGCAGTTCTTC.

The gene calls are TRBV3-1 (or the pseudogene TRBV3-2) and TRBJ2-5; the D gene is possibly TRBD1 (6 bases). CDR1 is LGHDT, CDR2 YNNKEL, per germline (reference sequence). V lost 5 bases, J lost 2 bases, and 15 bases lay in between. The CDR3 length is 15 residues. The CDR3 is CASSAEWGPQETQYF. The CDR3 DNA reads as TGTGCCAGCAGCGCAGAATGGGGGCCGCAAGAGACCCAGTACTTC.

The chain joins TRBV19 to TRBJ2-2; D gene uncertain. The germline gives CDR1 LNHDA, CDR2 SQIVND (reference sequence). The CDR3 length is 16 residues. The V and J ends lost 4 bases and 5 bases respectively, with 17 bases between them. The CDR3 region is CASSTQGSSRTGELFF. CDR3 in DNA: TGTGCCAGTAGTACCCAAGGATCTTCGAGGACCGGGGAGCTGTTTTTT.

This sequence joins TRBV11-2 and TRBJ1-5, with 7 bases lining up with TRBD1. There are 13 residues in the CDR3. Trimming at V came to 5 bases and at J to 5 bases, leaving 3 bases not matched to a gene. Germline V gene data show CDR1 as SGHAT and CDR2 as FQNNGV. Here the CDR3 DNA reads TGTGCCAGCAGCCGGGACAGTGATCAGCCCCAGCATTTT. Protein sequence: CASSRDSDQPQHF.

The V gene is TRBV5-1, the J gene TRBJ1-2; 9 bases are shared with TRBD1. This CDR3 is built from 16 residues. V lost 0 bases, J lost 7 bases, and 10 bases stayed unmatched. Germline loops: CDR1 SGHRS, CDR2 YFSETQ. Here the CDR3 DNA reads TGCGCCAGCAGCTTGGCCGCTCAGGACAGGGGAACTGGCTACACCTTC. Amino acids: CASSLAAQDRGTGYTF. Drawing the rest from reference TRBV5-1 and TRBJ1-2, the complete variable domain is KAGVTQTPRYLIKTRGQQVTLSCSPISGHRSVSWYQQTPGQGLQFLFEYFSETQRNKGNFPGRFSGRQFSNSRSEMNVSTLELGDSALYLCASSLAAQDRGTGYTFGSGTRLTVV.

The chain employs TRBV6-5 and TRBJ1-1; D is perhaps TRBD1 (6 bases). The CDR3 is 16 residues long. V was clipped by 0 bases and J by 1 base, with 12 bases between them. From germline, CDR1 is MNHEY and CDR2 SVGAGI. DNA of the CDR3: TGTGCCAGCAGTTACTCGGGACACAGATCGAACACTGAAGCTTTCTTT. As protein: CASSYSGHRSNTEAFF.

This chain uses TRBV3-1 (or the pseudogene TRBV3-2) with TRBJ1-1; 8 bases agree with TRBD1. CDR3 length: 14 amino acids. Trimming took 0 bases from V and 9 from J; bases not matched to a gene: 6. Germline values: CDR1 LGHDT, CDR2 YNNKEL (reference sequence). CDR3 protein: CASSQDVGTGKAFF. The CDR3 bases are TGTGCCAGCAGCCAAGATGTCGGGACAGGTAAAGCTTTCTTT.

The chain combines TRBV4-1 with TRBJ1-1; D is perhaps TRBD1 (5 bases). Per germline, CDR1 MGHRA and CDR2 YSYEKL. Trimming left V 0 bases short and J 4 bases short, with 18 bases between. CDR3 length: 17 residues. For the CDR3, the DNA is TGCGCCAGCAGCCAAGATACCGCCGGGTCGGGACGCACTGAAGCTTTCTTT. Protein sequence: CASSQDTAGSGRTEAFF.

The rearrangement uses TRBV5-1 and TRBJ1-2; 9 bases map to TRBD1. There are 16 residues in the CDR3. The germline gives CDR1 SGHRS, CDR2 YFSETQ. V lost 4 bases to trimming and J lost 7 bases; unmatched junction nucleotides: 14. The CDR3 here is CASSNSLLGQGVGYTF. The CDR3 DNA reads TGCGCCAGCAGCAATAGTTTATTGGGACAGGGTGTTGGCTACACCTTC.

The V call is TRBV15, the J call TRBJ2-1; D remains ambiguous. Trimming shortened V by 5 bases and J by 5 bases, and 10 bases separated the two germline ends. Germline CDR1 LNHNV, CDR2 YYDKDF (reference sequence). The CDR3 totals 13 residues. In DNA form, the CDR3 reads TGTGCCACCAGCTTAGGACCCGACAATGAGCAGTTCTTC. It yields the protein CATSLGPDNEQFF.

This clone was recorded once. The chain recombines TRBV3-1 (or the pseudogene TRBV3-2) with TRBJ1-5; possibly TRBD1 for D (5 bases). Trimming pared 5 bases from V and 3 bases from J, leaving 11 bases between. CDR1 is LGHDT, CDR2 YNNKEL, per germline (reference sequence). The CDR3 contains 14 residues. Written as DNA, the CDR3 is TGTGCCAGCAGCGTAGACAGAGTCAATCAGCCCCAGCATTTT. Its protein product is CASSVDRVNQPQHF.

The V and J genes are TRBV19 and TRBJ2-1, with unresolved D. The CDR3 is 18 residues long. The V gene lost 0 bases and the J gene lost 0 bases, with 15 bases spanning the gap. CDR1 and CDR2 (germline): LNHDA, SQIVND (reference sequence). Written as DNA, the CDR3 is TGTGCCAGTAGTATAGATCCCCCAGGCTCCAGCTCCTACAATGAGCAGTTCTTC. This sequence encodes CASSIDPPGSSSYNEQFF.

V and J are TRBV5-4 and TRBJ2-2; 8 positions match TRBD2. The J segment lost 5 bases and the V segment lost 0 bases, leaving 6 bases of the junction unmatched. The germline CDR1 and CDR2 sequences are SGHNT and YYREEE (reference sequence). The CDR3 extends over 16 amino acids. The CDR3 nucleotides are TGTGCCAGCAGCTTGGCTGGCGGGGGGAGGACCGGGGAGCTGTTTTTT. Its translation: CASSLAGGGRTGELFF.

The gene calls are TRBV3-1 (or the pseudogene TRBV3-2) and TRBJ2-5; 7 nucleotides line up with TRBD2. The CDR3 loop spans 15 amino acids. The junction had 4 bases not matched to a gene; V was cut back by 1 base and J by 2 bases. Germline loops: CDR1 LGHDT, CDR2 YNNKEL (reference sequence). CDR3 nucleotides: TGTGCCAGCAGCCAAGGCCCCGGGGGGCAAGAGACCCAGTACTTC. This codes for CASSQGPGGQETQYF.

The CDR3 DNA reads TGTGCCAGCAGTCAAGGACAGGGGGAAAACATTCAGTACTTC. Its translation is CASSQGQGENIQYF. The rearrangement joins TRBV5-4 to TRBJ2-4; TRBD1 agrees at 10 bases. CDR3 length: 14 residues. Looked up from germline, CDR1 is SGHNT and CDR2 is YYREEE (reference sequence). J was trimmed by 5 bases and V by 5 bases; bases with no gene match: 4.

This chain uses TRBV18 with TRBJ1-1; 9 nucleotides align to TRBD1. The CDR3 has 14 amino acids. The V segment lost 3 bases and the J segment 4 bases; nucleotides outside the gene matches: 3. Germline assignment: CDR1 KGHSH and CDR2 LQKENI. The CDR3 protein is CASSPDRGGTEAFF. DNA for the CDR3: TGTGCCAGCTCACCCGACAGGGGGGGCACTGAAGCTTTCTTT.

This chain connects TRBV5-4 to TRBJ2-7; no clear D gene. Trimming cost V 2 bases and J 0 bases, with 6 bases left between them. The germline CDR1 and CDR2 sequences are SGHNT and YYREEE (reference sequence). This CDR3 is built from 13 residues. The CDR3 spells CASSFQSSYEQYF. The CDR3 region has the DNA TGTGCCAGCAGCTTTCAGAGCTCCTACGAGCAGTACTTC.

The sample holds one count of this clone. V is TRBV14 and J is TRBJ1-2, with 8 bases aligning to TRBD1. V shed 0 bases and J 4 bases; nucleotides not matched to a gene: 19. CDR1 SGHDN and CDR2 FVKESK come from the germline V gene. The CDR3 extends over 20 amino acids. The CDR3 reads CASSQDNRGQGFTRLYGYTF. The CDR3 bases are TGTGCCAGCAGCCAAGATAATAGAGGACAGGGTTTTACAAGGCTCTATGGCTACACCTTC.

This clone was seen once. The rearrangement joins TRBV10-1 to TRBJ1-1; the match to TRBD1 covers 8 bases. The CDR3 length is 15 residues. Germline trimming cut 7 bases from V and 4 bases from J; bases unmatched to any gene: 11. Germline CDR1 and CDR2: WNHNN and SYGVQD (reference sequence). The CDR3 nucleotides read TGCGCCAGCAAGCCAGATCGACAGGGGAGCACTGAAGCTTTCTTT. This codes for CASKPDRQGSTEAFF.

About this clone itself: The junction differs from germline at one of its ends, possibly a read error. This chain joins TRBV6-1 and TRBJ1-5; 9 nucleotides line up with TRBD1. The germline CDR1 and CDR2 sequences are MNHNS and SASEGT. The CDR3 is 22 residues long. The CDR3 DNA is TGTGCCAGCAGTGAACACGCCTTAAGAATCCCGGGACAGGGTCGTAGCGATCAGCCCCAGCATTTT. Translating gives CASSEHALRIPGQGRSDQPQHF.

By its share, this clone is medium-sized. The chain combines TRBV19 with TRBJ1-5; D is possibly TRBD1 (5 bases). The V gene lost 5 bases and the J gene lost 0 bases, with 8 bases spanning the gap. Germline CDR1 and CDR2: LNHDA and SQIVND (reference sequence). This CDR3 comprises 14 residues. CDR3 bases: TGTGCCAGTAGTGCAGGGTATAGCAATCAGCCCCAGCATTTT. It specifies CASSAGYSNQPQHF.

The chain couples TRBV4-2 to TRBJ2-7, with 8 bases matching TRBD2. The CDR3 is 16 amino acids. CDR1 and CDR2 (germline): LGHNA, YNFKEQ. V dropped 3 bases and J dropped 0; count of bases not matched to a gene: 7. The CDR3 coding sequence is TGTGCCAGCAGCCAGGACAGCGGGGGAATCTCCTACGAGCAGTACTTC. Amino acids: CASSQDSGGISYEQYF.

The J gene is TRBJ2-2, the V gene TRBV6-5; D is uncertain. Trimming removed 7 bases from V and 5 bases from J, with 8 bases in between. The CDR3 is 12 amino acids. The germline V gene encodes CDR1 MNHEY and CDR2 SVGAGI. CDR3 sequence (DNA): TGTGCCAGCATTCATACGACCGGGGAGCTGTTTTTT. This encodes CASIHTTGELFF.

The chain carries TRBV7-2 and TRBJ1-5; the D gene is possibly TRBD1 (6 bases). Germline values: CDR1 SGHTA, CDR2 FQGNSA. V shed 4 bases and J shed 1 base, with 20 bases lying between them. The CDR3 is 18 residues long. The chain's CDR3 is CASSSGFLAGASNQPQHF. CDR3 coding DNA: TGTGCCAGCAGCTCCGGCTTCCTGGCGGGGGCAAGCAATCAGCCCCAGCATTTT.

This chain links TRBV5-1 with TRBJ1-6; no clear D. The V gene lost 4 bases and the J gene lost 10 bases, with 15 bases spanning the gap. In germline, CDR1 is SGHRS, CDR2 YFSETQ. The CDR3 extends over 14 amino acids. CDR3 sequence reads: CASSLNTVGSPLHF. CDR3 DNA sequence: TGCGCCAGCAGCCTAAACACCGTTGGGTCACCCCTCCACTTT.